This T cell receptor beta chain was identified during a study of shared clonotypes between healthy human individuals (dated by TCRdb to about 2020). Regarding the research as a whole: The cohort included three men and a couple of women between 18 and 49 years of age. For each donor, CD4 naive and CD4 memory were each run on three plates, CD8 naive on two plates, and CD8 memory on one plate. To increase sequencing depth and limit assay-specific biases, TCR repertoire library preparation and sequencing were carried out by different laboratories using diverse techniques. Each donor's leukapheresis produced roughly between about 0.8 and 10 billion PBMCs. The study deeply sequenced blood TCR repertoires of about five healthy adults to estimate repertoire size and the extent of clonotype sharing between individuals. The paper as a whole reports these results and caveats: Around 5% of naive CD4, roughly 3.5% of naive CD8, roughly 2.5% of memory CD4, and around 0.42% of memory CD8 clonotypes were shared across a few donors. Based on pairwise subsampling, the degree of clonotype sharing among donors was expected to be affected by sequencing depth. Clonotypes shared by all four sorted-subset donors showed higher generation probabilities than non-shared clonotypes. Sampling was limited to blood, and TCR repertoires in tissue likely differ from TCR repertoires in blood. Rarefaction of sorted-subset datasets indicated incomplete sequencing despite the large sequencing depth. Because the study included only a small number of donors, the genetic and exposure-history diversity represented was limited. Larger estimated clonotype richness was generally found for naive subsets than for memory subsets.

Donors were healthy HIV-negative adults with no recently reported acute infections or vaccinations. Every donor was a Caucasian adult living in Nashville, Tennessee, USA. CD4+ T cells were enriched by magnetic negative selection; naive cells were then positively selected on CD45RA, and the negative fraction formed the memory subset. Blood was obtained by leukapheresis, after which PBMCs were separated by Ficoll-Histopaque density gradient centrifugation and cryopreserved in liquid nitrogen vapor phase. Purity and quantity of every magnetically sorted T cell population were checked by analytical flow cytometry. Genomic DNA was isolated from every sorted fraction and measured by UV absorbance on a Nanodrop 2000c. From a lookup of the germline V gene (reference sequence), CDR1 and CDR2 are MNHNY and SVGAGI. The CDR3 starts with the cysteine, ends with the phenylalanine, and has 16 residues. Just the 48-base CDR3 DNA is kept, in frame starting at base 1. From V the trimming removes 6 bases and from J it removes 4 bases, while the gene matches leave 12 bases of the junction unaccounted for.

Details on this clone: The clone's antigen remains unknown. One base away there is no much larger clone; base qualities are not given.

Using the deep immunoSEQ assay, TCR CDR3 regions were amplified from genomic DNA by multiplex PCR. Extracted genomic DNA from each cell subset was spread evenly across all wells of several immunoSEQ 96-well plates, with each plate serving as a replicate. For sorted subsets, around 200 ng genomic DNA, equal to about 30,000 T cell genomes, was loaded into each replicate PCR. Purified libraries were measured with a Qubit 3.0 fluorometer, size-checked on a Bioanalyzer 2100, and measured again with the KAPA Library Quantification kit. Every immunoSEQ 96-well plate was sequenced on a separate single-read 150-cycle Illumina NextSeq 550 flow cell. The authors' pipeline ran thus. Because the immunoSEQ output included only junctional sequences and no quality scores, the filtering could not be the same as the filtering used for full-length reads. To assign V/J genes and CDR3, sequences were annotated against IMGT germline references using PyIR, a Python wrapper for IgBLAST v1.9. Reads were removed for weak V/J assignments (E-value above 1e-6), missing CDR3, stop codons, out-of-frame junctions, or ambiguous translated residues. V3J clonotypes were defined as sequences sharing the same inferred V gene, J gene, and CDR3 amino acid sequence. Percentage overlap between repertoires was computed as shared unique clonotypes divided by the size of the smaller repertoire. Three approaches were used to assess repertoire richness: RTK rarefaction, the Chao1 estimator, and Recon v2.1 estimates of unobserved clonotypes. For all TCRbeta clonotypes obtained by the gDNA method from several donors, generation probabilities were computed with OLGA. TCRdb took this table from immuneACCESS and kept in-frame rearrangements with V and J called. Such tables lack part of the clones; where checked against another copy, unresolved V genes explain under half of the gap, and the rest is unexplained. V, J and clone size reflect that table, while D and trimming were determined from the DNA. This sample comprises more than 1 million clones, around 78% of them detected only once. Of the sample, 0.5% to 0.6% is held by the ten largest clones.

This receptor was obtained from a young man in good health. Some clones in this sample may be carry-over from other donors' samples. Material: memory CD4+ T cells from PBMCs. The sample's cell subset or site label is to be understood as: CD45RA-negative fraction. The chain uses TRBV6-6 and TRBJ1-5, and TRBD1 aligns with 7 junction nucleotides. The CDR3 is CASRQRQGSTNQPQHF. The sequenced DNA: TGTGCCAGCAGACAAAGACAGGGTTCGACGAATCAGCCCCAGCATTTT.